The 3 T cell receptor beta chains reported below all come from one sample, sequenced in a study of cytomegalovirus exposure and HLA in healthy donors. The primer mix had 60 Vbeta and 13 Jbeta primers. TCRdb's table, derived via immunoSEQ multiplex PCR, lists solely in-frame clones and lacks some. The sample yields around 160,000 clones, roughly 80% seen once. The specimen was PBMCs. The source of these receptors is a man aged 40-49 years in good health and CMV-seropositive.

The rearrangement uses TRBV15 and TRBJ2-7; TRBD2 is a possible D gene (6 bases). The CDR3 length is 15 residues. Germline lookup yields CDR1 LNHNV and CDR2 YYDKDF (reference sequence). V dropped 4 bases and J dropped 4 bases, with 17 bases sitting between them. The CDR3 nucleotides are TGTGCCACCAGCATCCGGGACTCTGTGCCTTACGAGCAGTACTTC. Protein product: CATSIRDSVPYEQYF.

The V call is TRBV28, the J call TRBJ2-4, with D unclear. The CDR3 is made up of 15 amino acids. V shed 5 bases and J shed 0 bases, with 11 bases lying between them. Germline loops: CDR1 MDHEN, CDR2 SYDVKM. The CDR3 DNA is TGTGCCAGCAGTCCGACATTCCTAGCCAAAAACATTCAGTACTTC. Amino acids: CASSPTFLAKNIQYF.

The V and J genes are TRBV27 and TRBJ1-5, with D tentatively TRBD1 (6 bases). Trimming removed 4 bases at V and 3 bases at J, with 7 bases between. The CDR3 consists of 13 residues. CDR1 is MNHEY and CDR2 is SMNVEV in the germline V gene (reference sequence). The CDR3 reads CASSWTDNQPQHF. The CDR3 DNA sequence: TGTGCCAGCAGTTGGACAGACAATCAGCCCCAGCATTTT.